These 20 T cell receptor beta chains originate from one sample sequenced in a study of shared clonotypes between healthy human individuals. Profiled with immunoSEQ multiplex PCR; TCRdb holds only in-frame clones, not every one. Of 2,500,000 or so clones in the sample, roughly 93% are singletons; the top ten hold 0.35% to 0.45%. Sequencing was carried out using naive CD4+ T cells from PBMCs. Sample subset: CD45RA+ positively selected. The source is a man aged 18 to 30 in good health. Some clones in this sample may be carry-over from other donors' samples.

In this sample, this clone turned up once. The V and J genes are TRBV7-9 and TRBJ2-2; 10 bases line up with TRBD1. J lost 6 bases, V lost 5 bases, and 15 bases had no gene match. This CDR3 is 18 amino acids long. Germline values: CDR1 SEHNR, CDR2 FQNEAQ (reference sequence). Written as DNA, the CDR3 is TGTGCCAGCAGCCTCTCGACAGGGGGCGCACATAGTGCCGGGGAGCTGTTTTTT. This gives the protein CASSLSTGGAHSAGELFF.

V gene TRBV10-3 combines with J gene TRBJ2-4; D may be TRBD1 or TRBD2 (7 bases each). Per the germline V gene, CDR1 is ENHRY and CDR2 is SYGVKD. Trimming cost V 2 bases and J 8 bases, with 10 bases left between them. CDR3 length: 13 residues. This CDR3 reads CAISEAGGDIQYF. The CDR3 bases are TGTGCCATCAGTGAGGCAGGGGGGGACATTCAGTACTTC.

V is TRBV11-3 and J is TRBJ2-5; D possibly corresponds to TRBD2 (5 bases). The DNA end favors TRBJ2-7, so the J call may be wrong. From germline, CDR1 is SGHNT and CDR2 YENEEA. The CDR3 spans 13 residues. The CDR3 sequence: CASSPPGTYEQYF. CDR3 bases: TGTGCCAGCAGCCCCCCCGGGACCTACGAGCAGTACTTC.

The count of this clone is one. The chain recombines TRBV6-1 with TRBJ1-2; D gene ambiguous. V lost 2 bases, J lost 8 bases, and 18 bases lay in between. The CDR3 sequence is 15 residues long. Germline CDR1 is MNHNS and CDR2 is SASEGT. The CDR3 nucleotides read TGTGCCAGCAGTGAATCTTTTAGGTTCTCCGGGGGCTACACCTTC. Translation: CASSESFRFSGGYTF.

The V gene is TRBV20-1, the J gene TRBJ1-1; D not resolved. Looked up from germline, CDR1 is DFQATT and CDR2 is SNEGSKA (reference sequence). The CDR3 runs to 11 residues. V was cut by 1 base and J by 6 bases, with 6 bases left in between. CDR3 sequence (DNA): TGCAGTGCTAGAGGAGGGCCTGAAGCTTTCTTT. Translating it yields CSARGGPEAFF.

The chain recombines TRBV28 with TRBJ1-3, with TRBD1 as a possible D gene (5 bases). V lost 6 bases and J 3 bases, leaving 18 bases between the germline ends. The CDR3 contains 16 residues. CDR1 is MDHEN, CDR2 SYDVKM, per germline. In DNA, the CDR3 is TGTGCCAGCAGAACGACTCAGGGAGCGCATGGAAACACCATATATTTT. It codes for CASRTTQGAHGNTIYF.

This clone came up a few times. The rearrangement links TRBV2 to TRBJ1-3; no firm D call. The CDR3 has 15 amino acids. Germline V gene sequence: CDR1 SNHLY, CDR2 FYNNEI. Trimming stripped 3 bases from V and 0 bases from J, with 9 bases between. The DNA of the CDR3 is TGTGCCAGCAGTGATGCTGCGTACTCTGGAAACACCATATATTTT. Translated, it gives CASSDAAYSGNTIYF.

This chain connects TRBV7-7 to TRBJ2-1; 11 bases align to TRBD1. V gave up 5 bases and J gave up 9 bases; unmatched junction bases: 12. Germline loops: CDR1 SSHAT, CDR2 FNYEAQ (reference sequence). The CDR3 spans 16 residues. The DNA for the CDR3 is TGTGCCAGCAGCGACCCGGGACAGGGGGGAGGTGGTGAGCAGTTCTTC. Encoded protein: CASSDPGQGGGGEQFF.

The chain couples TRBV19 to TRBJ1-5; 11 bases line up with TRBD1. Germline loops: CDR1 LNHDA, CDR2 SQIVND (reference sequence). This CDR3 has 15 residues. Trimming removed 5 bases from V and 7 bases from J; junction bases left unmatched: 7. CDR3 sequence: CASSGDRGWRQPQHF. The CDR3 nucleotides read TGTGCCAGTAGTGGGGACAGGGGGTGGAGACAGCCCCAGCATTTT.

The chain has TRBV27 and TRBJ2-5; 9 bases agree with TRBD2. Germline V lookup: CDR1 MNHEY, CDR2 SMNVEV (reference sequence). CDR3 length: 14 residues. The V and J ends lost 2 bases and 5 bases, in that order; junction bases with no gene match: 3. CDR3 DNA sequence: TGTGCCAGCAGTTTAACAACTAGCGGGGAGACCCAGTACTTC. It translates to CASSLTTSGETQYF.

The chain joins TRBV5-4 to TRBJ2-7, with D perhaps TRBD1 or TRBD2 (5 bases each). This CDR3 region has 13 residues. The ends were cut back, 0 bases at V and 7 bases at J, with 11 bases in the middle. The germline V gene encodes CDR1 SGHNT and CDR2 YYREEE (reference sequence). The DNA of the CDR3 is TGTGCCAGCAGCTTGGTACCGGGGCAAGAGCAGTACTTC. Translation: CASSLVPGQEQYF.

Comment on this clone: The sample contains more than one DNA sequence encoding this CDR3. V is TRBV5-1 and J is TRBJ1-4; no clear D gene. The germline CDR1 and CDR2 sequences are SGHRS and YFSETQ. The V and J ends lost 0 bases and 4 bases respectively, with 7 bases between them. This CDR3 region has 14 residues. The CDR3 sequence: CASSLGGNNEKLFF. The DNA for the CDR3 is TGCGCCAGCAGCTTGGGTGGAAATAATGAAAAACTGTTTTTT.

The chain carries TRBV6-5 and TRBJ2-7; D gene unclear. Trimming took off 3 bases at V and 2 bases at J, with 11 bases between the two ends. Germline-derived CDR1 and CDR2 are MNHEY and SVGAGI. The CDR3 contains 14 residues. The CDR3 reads CASSYAAPAYEQYF. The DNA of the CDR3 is TGTGCCAGCAGTTATGCGGCCCCGGCCTACGAGCAGTACTTC.

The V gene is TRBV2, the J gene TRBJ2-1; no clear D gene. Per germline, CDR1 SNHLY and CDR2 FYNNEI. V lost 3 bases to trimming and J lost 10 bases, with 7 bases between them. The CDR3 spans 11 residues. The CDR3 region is CASSDQAEQFF. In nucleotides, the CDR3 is TGTGCCAGCAGTGACCAAGCGGAGCAGTTCTTC.

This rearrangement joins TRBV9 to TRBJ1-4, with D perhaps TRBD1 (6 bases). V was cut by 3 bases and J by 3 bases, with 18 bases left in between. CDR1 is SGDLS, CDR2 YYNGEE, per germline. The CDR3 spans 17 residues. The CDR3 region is CASSASSGARSNEKLFF. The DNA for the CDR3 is TGTGCCAGCAGCGCGTCTTCGGGGGCGCGGTCTAATGAAAAACTGTTTTTT.

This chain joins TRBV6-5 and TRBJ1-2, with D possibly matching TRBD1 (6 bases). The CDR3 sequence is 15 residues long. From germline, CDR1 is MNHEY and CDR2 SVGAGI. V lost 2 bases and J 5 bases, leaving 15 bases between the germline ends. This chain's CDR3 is CASSYAAGGQYGYTF. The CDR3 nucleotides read TGTGCCAGCAGTTACGCGGCAGGAGGACAGTATGGCTACACCTTC.

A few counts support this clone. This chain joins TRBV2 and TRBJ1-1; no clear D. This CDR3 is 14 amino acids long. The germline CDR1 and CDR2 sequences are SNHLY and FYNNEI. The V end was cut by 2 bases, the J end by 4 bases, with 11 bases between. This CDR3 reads CASSEFGVGTEAFF. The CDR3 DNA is TGTGCCAGCAGTGAATTCGGGGTTGGCACTGAAGCTTTCTTT.

The CDR3 sequence is CASSQPDLSRETQYF. In DNA form, the CDR3 reads TGTGCCAGCAGCCAGCCCGACCTCTCCCGGGAGACCCAGTACTTC. V is TRBV28 and J is TRBJ2-5, with D unclear. The CDR3 covers 15 residues. V was clipped by 6 bases and J by 5 bases, with 19 bases between them. Germline lookup yields CDR1 MDHEN and CDR2 SYDVKM.

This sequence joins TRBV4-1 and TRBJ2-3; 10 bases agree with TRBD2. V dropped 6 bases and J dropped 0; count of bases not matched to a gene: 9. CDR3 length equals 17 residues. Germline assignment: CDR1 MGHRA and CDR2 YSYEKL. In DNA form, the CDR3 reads TGCGCCAGCAGTCAAACCGGACTAGCGGCCAGCACAGATACGCAGTATTTT. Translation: CASSQTGLAASTDTQYF.

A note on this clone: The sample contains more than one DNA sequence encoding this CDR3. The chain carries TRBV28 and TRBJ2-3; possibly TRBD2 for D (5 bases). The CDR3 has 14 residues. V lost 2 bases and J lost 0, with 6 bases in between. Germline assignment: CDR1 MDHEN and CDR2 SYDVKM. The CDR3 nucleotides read TGTGCCAGCAGTTTAAGCGGAAGCACAGATACGCAGTATTTT. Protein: CASSLSGSTDTQYF.